The 24 T cell receptor beta chains below all came from one sample that was sequenced in a study of cytomegalovirus exposure and HLA in healthy donors. Vbeta (60) and Jbeta (13) primers were used in the PCR. Sequencing used immunoSEQ multiplex PCR; TCRdb keeps in-frame clones, though not all of them. The table shows more than 95,000 clones, with roughly 74% occurring only once. Source material: PBMCs. Every receptor here comes from a female donor in good health and CMV-seropositive.

This chain uses TRBV30 with TRBJ1-2, with 7 nucleotides matching TRBD1. There are 12 residues in the CDR3. CDR1 and CDR2 (germline): GTSNPN, SVGIG (reference sequence). The junction had 7 bases not matched to a gene; V was cut back by 4 bases and J by 8 bases. The CDR3 loop is CAWNRGVGGYTF. In nucleotides, the CDR3 is TGTGCCTGGAACAGGGGCGTAGGAGGCTACACCTTC.

This chain links TRBV12-5 with TRBJ2-1; 10 bases line up with TRBD2. The CDR3 extends over 17 amino acids. The junction had 8 bases not matched to a gene; V was cut back by 2 bases and J by 4 bases. Germline V gene data show CDR1 as LGHNT and CDR2 as FRNRAP. CDR3 amino acids: CASGLRASGRFYNEQFF. In nucleotides, the CDR3 is TGTGCTAGTGGTTTGAGGGCTAGCGGGAGATTTTACAATGAGCAGTTCTTC.

V gene TRBV6-5 combines with J gene TRBJ1-1, with TRBD1 matching over 10 bases. Germline CDR1 MNHEY, CDR2 SVGAGI. With 4 bases clipped from V and 6 bases from J, the junction kept 5 bases outside the gene matches. This CDR3 comprises 14 residues. CDR3 DNA sequence: TGTGCCAGCAGTTCCGGGACAGGGGAGGCTGAAGCTTTCTTT. Its translation is CASSSGTGEAEAFF.

The V gene is TRBV28, the J gene TRBJ1-5, with a possible D match to TRBD1 (5 bases). Germline CDR1 reads MDHEN; CDR2 reads SYDVKM. V shed 7 bases and J shed 10 bases, with 14 bases lying between them. CDR3 size: 12 residues. CDR3 sequence reads: CASTPGGHPQHF. In DNA, the CDR3 is TGTGCCAGCACCCCGGGAGGACACCCCCAGCATTTT.

This chain joins TRBV6-1 and TRBJ1-1; 7 bases are shared with TRBD1. Per germline, CDR1 MNHNS and CDR2 SASEGT. V lost 2 bases, J lost 6 bases, and 9 bases stayed unmatched. The CDR3 runs to 15 residues. The CDR3 DNA reads TGTGCCAGCAGTGAAAGGAACACAGGGGCATCTGAAGCTTTCTTT. This translates into CASSERNTGASEAFF.

The DNA for the CDR3 is TGTGCCAGCAGTGAAGGAGGGTTTAACCAGCCCCAGCATTTT. It codes for CASSEGGFNQPQHF. The V call is TRBV6-1, the J call TRBJ1-5, with unresolved D. Trimming removed 1 base at V and 7 bases at J, with 11 bases between. This CDR3 is 14 amino acids long. The germline V gene has CDR1 MNHNS and CDR2 SASEGT.

CDR3: CASSGPGEQFF. In DNA form, the CDR3 reads TGCGCCAGCAGCGGGCCGGGGGAGCAGTTCTTC. This sequence joins TRBV5-1 and TRBJ2-1, with D perhaps TRBD2 (5 bases). With 4 bases removed from V and 10 bases from J, the gap between germline ends came to 9 bases. The CDR3 loop spans 11 amino acids. Germline V gene lookup returns CDR1 SGHRS and CDR2 YFSETQ.

V and J are TRBV28 and TRBJ1-1; the D gene is possibly TRBD1 (5 bases). Trimming took off 0 bases at V and 1 base at J, with 15 bases between the two ends. The length of the CDR3 is 17 residues. Germline-derived CDR1 and CDR2 are MDHEN and SYDVKM. In DNA, the CDR3 is TGTGCCAGCAGTTTATGGACCTTCGACAGTTGGAACACTGAAGCTTTCTTT. This encodes CASSLWTFDSWNTEAFF. Combining the CDR3 with reference TRBV28 and TRBJ1-1 gives the whole variable domain DVKVTQSSRYLVKRTGEKVFLECVQDMDHENMFWYRQDPGLGLRLIYFSYDVKMKEKGDIPEGYSVSREKKERFSLILESASTNQTSMYLCASSLWTFDSWNTEAFFGQGTRLTVV.

This clone came up a few times. This chain uses TRBV5-6 with TRBJ2-7; 10 nucleotides match TRBD1. Germline V CDR1 and CDR2: SGHDT, YYEEEE. Trimming at V came to 0 bases and at J to 4 bases, leaving 4 bases not matched to a gene. The CDR3 sequence is 15 residues long. Written as DNA, the CDR3 is TGTGCCAGCAGCTTGGTGACAGGGGGCAGGTACGAGCAGTACTTC. It is translated as CASSLVTGGRYEQYF. Drawing the rest from reference TRBV5-6 and TRBJ2-7, the complete variable domain is DAGVTQSPTHLIKTRGQQVTLRCSPKSGHDTVSWYQQALGQGPQFIFQYYEEEERQRGNFPDRFSGHQFPNYSSELNVNALLLGDSALYLCASSLVTGGRYEQYFGPGTRLTVT.

As for this clone: Here the CDR3 omits its conserved ending phenylalanine or tryptophan, so a read error is the likely source. The chain couples TRBV2 to TRBJ1-4; TRBD1 aligns across 7 bases. The CDR3 is 16 amino acids. The germline V gene has CDR1 SNHLY and CDR2 FYNNEI. The V and J ends lost 5 bases and 3 bases, in that order; junction bases with no gene match: 9. The CDR3 DNA is TGTGCCAGCAGTTCAATCACCGGGACAGCTAATGAAAAACTGTTTGTT. Its translation is CASSSITGTANEKLFV.

This clone was detected once. The chain has TRBV7-9 and TRBJ1-2; possible D gene TRBD1, 6 bases. The CDR3 sequence is 15 residues long. The germline CDR1 and CDR2 sequences are SEHNR and FQNEAQ (reference sequence). V shed 1 base and J shed 2 bases, with 11 bases lying between them. The CDR3: CASSLGGRGNYGYTF. The DNA for the CDR3 is TGTGCCAGCAGCTTAGGAGGCAGGGGCAACTATGGCTACACCTTC.

This clone was observed a single time. The rearrangement uses TRBV30 and TRBJ2-3; D is ambiguous. CDR1 and CDR2 (germline): GTSNPN, SVGIG (reference sequence). Trimming removed 4 bases at V and 1 base at J, with 3 bases between. CDR3 size: 11 residues. The CDR3 DNA follows: TGTGCCTGGACGGGCACAGATACGCAGTATTTT. This translates into CAWTGTDTQYF.

The chain employs TRBV9 and TRBJ1-1, with TRBD1 identical over 7 bases. J lost 2 bases, V lost 4 bases, and 8 bases had no gene match. Germline V gene sequence: CDR1 SGDLS, CDR2 YYNGEE. The CDR3 has 15 amino acids. CDR3 sequence reads: CASSREGQRNTEAFF. CDR3 sequence (DNA): TGTGCCAGCAGCCGGGAGGGACAGAGAAACACTGAAGCTTTCTTT.

The CDR3 is CASSPGQVQGYTF. The CDR3 coding sequence is TGCGCCAGCAGCCCTGGACAGGTGCAAGGCTACACCTTC. This chain connects TRBV4-1 to TRBJ1-2; TRBD1 aligns across 7 bases. Germline lookup yields CDR1 MGHRA and CDR2 YSYEKL. This CDR3 is built from 13 residues. V shed 4 bases and J 8 bases; nucleotides not matched to a gene: 7.

This clone occurred a few times. The chain uses TRBV4-1 and TRBJ2-5, with 10 bases fitting TRBD1. The V gene's germline CDR1 is MGHRA and CDR2 YSYEKL. Germline trimming cut 2 bases from V and 3 bases from J; bases unmatched to any gene: 15. This CDR3 has 19 residues. This chain's CDR3 is CASSQQPKPRDRGKETQYF. The CDR3, as DNA: TGCGCCAGCAGCCAACAACCCAAACCCCGGGACAGGGGTAAAGAGACCCAGTACTTC.

The chain links TRBV11-2 to TRBJ2-3; the D gene is possibly TRBD2 (7 bases). Trimming removed 5 bases at V and 6 bases at J, with 18 bases between. CDR1 and CDR2 (germline): SGHAT, FQNNGV. The CDR3 sequence is 15 residues long. The CDR3 sequence: CASSLRGGRLDTQYF. The DNA of the CDR3 is TGTGCCAGCAGCCTGAGGGGGGGGCGGTTGGATACGCAGTATTTT. The complete variable domain, with remaining parts taken from reference TRBV11-2 and TRBJ2-3, reads EAGVAQSPRYKIIEKRQSVAFWCNPISGHATLYWYQQILGQGPKLLIQFQNNGVVDDSQLPKDRFSAERLKGVDSTLKIQPAKLEDSAVYLCASSLRGGRLDTQYFGPGTRLTVL.

The chain has TRBV29-1 and TRBJ2-1, with TRBD2 matching 12 bases. Trimming took 3 bases from V and 0 from J; bases not matched to a gene: 12. There are 19 residues in the CDR3. The germline V gene has CDR1 SQVTM and CDR2 ANQGSEA. CDR3 in DNA: TGCAGCGTTGATTTCCCTAGACTAGCGGGAGTCCTCTCCTACAATGAGCAGTTCTTC. It is translated as CSVDFPRLAGVLSYNEQFF.

V usage is TRBV6-6 and J usage is TRBJ1-2; TRBD1 aligns across 7 bases. The length of the CDR3 is 13 residues. Trimming removed 10 bases from V and 8 bases from J; junction bases left unmatched: 13. Germline CDR1 MNHNY, CDR2 SVGAGI (reference sequence). CDR3 region: CATSRDRIGGYTF. Written as DNA, the CDR3 is TGTGCCACCTCCCGGGACAGAATCGGGGGCTACACCTTC.

As concerns this clone: At the DNA level, this CDR3 is encoded by other sequences in the same sample as well. The chain links TRBV5-1 to TRBJ2-7; D may be TRBD1 (6 bases). Trimming shortened V by 4 bases and J by 2 bases, and 10 bases separated the two germline ends. The CDR3 is 13 amino acids. Germline assignment: CDR1 SGHRS and CDR2 YFSETQ. CDR3 DNA sequence: TGCGCCAGCAGCCCGGGACAAACCTACGAGCAGTACTTC. Amino acids: CASSPGQTYEQYF.

The J gene is TRBJ1-1, the V gene TRBV19; 7 nucleotides agree with TRBD1. This CDR3 has 15 amino acids. The germline gives CDR1 LNHDA, CDR2 SQIVND (reference sequence). J lost 3 bases, V lost 4 bases, and 8 bases had no gene match. CDR3 sequence (DNA): TGTGCCAGTAGTAGAATGACAGGGAGAGACACTGAAGCTTTCTTT. It codes for CASSRMTGRDTEAFF.

The chain recombines TRBV21-1 with TRBJ2-5; TRBD1 is taken as the D call from the table, unchecked against the DNA. TRBV21-1 represents a pseudogene. The CDR3 has 14 residues. As DNA, the CDR3 is TGTGCCAGCAGCCTCCGGACAGAGAAAGAGACCCAGTACTTC. Protein: CASSLRTEKETQYF.

This clone appeared a few times. This chain links TRBV2 with TRBJ1-5; a possible D gene is TRBD1 (5 bases). The length of the CDR3 is 16 residues. The ends were cut back, 7 bases at V and 2 bases at J, with 18 bases in the middle. Per the germline V gene, CDR1 is SNHLY and CDR2 is FYNNEI. The CDR3 DNA sequence: TGTGCCAGCAAGCGGGGACCAGGGAGGGGCAATCAGCCCCAGCATTTT. Its protein is CASKRGPGRGNQPQHF.

This chain joins TRBV28 and TRBJ1-4, with D unclear. The germline V gene has CDR1 MDHEN and CDR2 SYDVKM. Trimming stripped 6 bases from V and 0 bases from J, with 11 bases between. The CDR3 covers 15 residues. This CDR3 is CASSLLGTTNEKLFF. The CDR3 DNA reads as TGTGCCAGCAGCCTCCTGGGCACAACTAATGAAAAACTGTTTTTT.

The chain combines TRBV7-2 with TRBJ2-7, with 8 bases lining up with TRBD1. This CDR3 contains 15 residues. CDR1 and CDR2 from the germline V gene are SGHTA and FQGNSA. J lost 5 bases, V lost 2 bases, and 8 bases had no gene match. The CDR3 nucleotides read TGTGCCAGCAGCTTACTAGGGCAGGGGGCCGACGAGCAGTACTTC. The encoded protein is CASSLLGQGADEQYF.